Below are 24 T cell receptor beta chains sequenced from a single sample in a study of T cells in Graves' hyperthyroidism and ophthalmopathy. Researchers amplified the TCR beta CDR3 regions from RNA transcripts. The HTBI set primed first-round TCR CDR3 RT-PCR. MiXCR, run by TCRdb on the multiplex PCR reads, gives a single entry per CDR3 protein. Seen here are under 350,000 distinct CDR3 sequences, roughly 18% observed once, and the top ten hold about 53%. Sequenced: blood. All receptors come from a woman in her forties or fifties with Graves' hyperthyroidism.

V usage is TRBV19 and J usage is TRBJ2-2, with 8 bases identical to TRBD1. This CDR3 contains 17 residues. Germline CDR1 reads LNHDA; CDR2 reads SQIVND (reference sequence). V shed 7 bases, J shed 3 bases, and the junction held 13 bases outside the gene matches. The CDR3 loop is CASMPARGLLHTGELFF. CDR3 DNA sequence: TGTGCCAGTATGCCGGCCAGGGGGCTTCTCCACACCGGGGAGCTGTTTTTT.

This clonotype was counted many times. The V and J genes are TRBV11-2 and TRBJ2-3; a possible D gene is TRBD1 (5 bases). Trimming stripped 5 bases from V and 2 bases from J, with 11 bases between. The germline V gene has CDR1 SGHAT and CDR2 FQNNGV. The CDR3 is made up of 14 amino acids. CDR3 DNA: TGTGCCAGCAGCCCTAGGGGCACCACAGATACGCAGTATTTT. It specifies CASSPRGTTDTQYF.

This clonotype has only a few counts. The gene calls are TRBV10-1 and TRBJ2-1; 11 nucleotides agree with TRBD1. CDR1 WNHNN and CDR2 SYGVQD come from the germline V gene (reference sequence). This CDR3 has 15 amino acids. V gave up 6 bases and J gave up 8 bases; unmatched junction bases: 9. CDR3 loop: CASSTGQGEADEQFF. The DNA of the CDR3 is TGCGCCAGCAGCACGGGACAGGGGGAAGCGGATGAGCAGTTCTTC.

This chain joins TRBV20-1 and TRBJ2-1; 12 positions match TRBD2. The CDR3 extends over 15 amino acids. The V gene end was trimmed by 5 bases and the J gene end by 5 bases; junction bases not matched to a gene: 7. Germline V gene lookup returns CDR1 DFQATT and CDR2 SNEGSKA (reference sequence). CDR3 amino acids: CSALSLAGGNNEQFF. The CDR3 DNA sequence: TGCAGTGCTCTTTCTCTAGCGGGAGGGAACAATGAGCAGTTCTTC.

This clonotype was seen ten or more times. V usage is TRBV28 and J usage is TRBJ2-7, with D tentatively TRBD1 or TRBD2 (6 bases each). This CDR3 spans 13 amino acids. V was cut by 6 bases and J by 2 bases, with 11 bases left in between. Germline CDR1 and CDR2: MDHEN and SYDVKM. CDR3 sequence (DNA): TGTGCCAGCAGGCAAGGGGGGACCTACGAGCAGTACTTC. Translation gives CASRQGGTYEQYF. Based on the CDR3 plus reference TRBV28 and TRBJ2-7, the full variable domain is DVKVTQSSRYLVKRTGEKVFLECVQDMDHENMFWYRQDPGLGLRLIYFSYDVKMKEKGDIPEGYSVSREKKERFSLILESASTNQTSMYLCASRQGGTYEQYFGPGTRLTVT.

Ten or more counts support this clonotype. The CDR3 is CATSDFGLLGQFF. The CDR3 DNA reads TGTGCCACCAGTGATTTCGGCCTGTTGGGGCAGTTCTTC. The chain couples TRBV24-1 to TRBJ2-1; D not certain. The CDR3 covers 13 residues. The germline V and J ends were trimmed by 1 base and 12 bases, with 12 bases remaining between them. The germline CDR1 and CDR2 sequences are KGHDR and SFDVKD.

This clonotype was counted a few times. The chain combines TRBV7-9 with TRBJ1-1; weak D call: TRBD1 (5 bases). Germline CDR1 reads SEHNR; CDR2 reads FQNEAQ (reference sequence). V lost 5 bases and J 8 bases, leaving 12 bases between the germline ends. The CDR3 covers 12 residues. The CDR3 loop is CASSPGGVEAFF. In DNA, the CDR3 is TGTGCCAGCAGCCCGGGGGGGGTGGAAGCTTTCTTT.

This clonotype occurred many times. The chain joins TRBV2 to TRBJ1-1; no clear D. This CDR3 is 15 amino acids long. Germline V gives CDR1 SNHLY, CDR2 FYNNEI. Between the trimmed V and J ends, which lost 2 bases and 2 bases, there was a span of 12 bases. The chain's CDR3 is CASSEFGEDNTEAFF. CDR3 DNA: TGTGCCAGCAGTGAATTCGGCGAAGATAACACTGAAGCTTTCTTT.

Of note for this clonotype: Just one base apart from a much larger clone, this may be a read error. The chain combines TRBV11-2 with TRBJ2-7; the match to TRBD2 covers 9 bases. From germline, CDR1 is SGHAT and CDR2 FQNNGV. With V trimmed by 5 bases and J by 0 bases, 14 bases remained unmatched. The CDR3 is made up of 18 amino acids. CDR3 sequence (DNA): TGTGCCAGCAGCGTGCAACGGTACGCGGGGGGGCACTCCTACGAGCAGTACTTC. This gives the protein CASSVQRYAGGHSYEQYF.

This clonotype appeared a few times. The chain recombines TRBV3-1 with TRBJ2-3; 12 nucleotides agree with TRBD2. Germline loops: CDR1 LGHDT, CDR2 YNNKEL (reference sequence). V shed 1 base and J 3 bases; nucleotides not matched to a gene: 5. The CDR3 has 17 residues. Here the CDR3 reads CASSQVTGLAGTDTQYF. In DNA, the CDR3 is TGTGCCAGCAGCCAAGTTACCGGACTAGCGGGGACAGATACGCAGTATTTT.

Ten or more counts support this clonotype. CDR3 DNA sequence: TGTGCCAGCAGTCCACGGACAGGGTGGGAGAATGAGCAGTTCTTC. Encoded protein: CASSPRTGWENEQFF. The gene calls are TRBV28 and TRBJ2-1; 8 nucleotides line up with TRBD1. The CDR3 runs to 15 residues. CDR1 is MDHEN and CDR2 is SYDVKM in the germline V gene. V dropped 5 bases and J dropped 7; count of bases not matched to a gene: 10.

The chain employs TRBV6-2 or TRBV6-3 and TRBJ1-4, with 9 bases aligning to TRBD1. V lost 5 bases and J lost 5; bases outside the gene matches: 6. There are 15 residues in the CDR3. The germline V gene has CDR1 MNHEY and CDR2 SVGEGT. The CDR3 is CASSGYRGRNEKLFF. The CDR3 DNA follows: TGTGCCAGCAGTGGATACAGGGGGCGGAATGAAAAACTGTTTTTT.

The sample holds many counts of this clonotype. The chain joins TRBV28 to TRBJ1-2, with TRBD1 matching over 8 bases. CDR1 and CDR2 from the germline V gene are MDHEN and SYDVKM. V dropped 6 bases and J dropped 8; count of bases not matched to a gene: 8. The CDR3 totals 13 residues. CDR3 DNA sequence: TGTGCCAGCAGCCGCGGACAGGGTGGAGGCTACACCTTC. It translates to CASSRGQGGGYTF.

This clonotype turned up a few times. The gene calls are TRBV6-6 and TRBJ2-1; TRBD2 matches 10 bases. Germline trimming cut 2 bases from V and 5 bases from J; bases unmatched to any gene: 3. The length of the CDR3 is 15 residues. CDR1 and CDR2 from the germline V gene are MNHNY and SVGAGI (reference sequence). The CDR3 is CASSYEAGGNNEQFF. CDR3 bases: TGTGCCAGCAGTTACGAAGCGGGAGGGAACAATGAGCAGTTCTTC.

This clonotype came up many times. This sequence joins TRBV27 and TRBJ2-1; TRBD2 matches at 7 bases. The CDR3 consists of 18 residues. The germline V gene has CDR1 MNHEY and CDR2 SMNVEV (reference sequence). Trimming took 4 bases from V and 4 from J; bases not matched to a gene: 16. CDR3 loop: CASSSSSDTSVSYNEQFF. CDR3 nucleotide sequence: TGTGCCAGCAGTTCCTCAAGCGATACTAGCGTCTCGTACAATGAGCAGTTCTTC.

This clonotype was observed at least ten times. The rearrangement links TRBV12-3 or TRBV12-4 to TRBJ2-7; 13 nucleotides match TRBD2. The CDR3 consists of 17 residues. V lost 5 bases to trimming and J lost 1 base; unmatched junction nucleotides: 8. The CDR3 nucleotides read TGTGCCAGCAGTCTCAGCGGGACTAGCGGGATGTCCTACGAGCAGTACTTC. Translation: CASSLSGTSGMSYEQYF.

The rearrangement joins TRBV11-2 to TRBJ1-6; 12 nucleotides align to TRBD1. The CDR3 length is 19 residues. The trim removed 5 bases at V and 11 bases at J, leaving 19 bases unmatched. From germline, CDR1 is SGHAT and CDR2 FQNNGV. CDR3 amino acids: CASSRRFGTGGVSRTPLHF. CDR3 DNA: TGTGCCAGCAGCCGCCGTTTCGGGACAGGGGGCGTTTCAAGGACACCCCTCCACTTT.

This clonotype appeared many times. J is TRBJ1-1 and V is TRBV20-1; TRBD1 might be the D (6 bases). V was shortened by 0 bases and J by 2 bases, with 13 bases between the two germline ends. Germline CDR1 and CDR2: DFQATT and SNEGSKA (reference sequence). CDR3 length equals 15 residues. CDR3 sequence reads: CSARDGGGVNTEAFF. CDR3 DNA: TGCAGTGCTAGAGACGGGGGGGGCGTAAACACTGAAGCTTTCTTT.

V gene TRBV2 combines with J gene TRBJ1-4, with D perhaps TRBD1 (6 bases). Germline V gene data show CDR1 as SNHLY and CDR2 as FYNNEI. This CDR3 spans 14 amino acids. Trimming cost V 4 bases and J 8 bases, with 14 bases left between them. The CDR3 DNA is TGTGCCAGCAGTGCCACCCACAGGGTCGAAAAACTGTTTTTT. Its protein product is CASSATHRVEKLFF.

This clonotype was counted ten times or more. V and J are TRBV27 and TRBJ2-3; TRBD1 aligns across 9 bases. With 3 bases clipped from V and 4 bases from J, the junction kept 8 bases outside the gene matches. CDR1 and CDR2 from the germline V gene are MNHEY and SMNVEV (reference sequence). The CDR3 contains 16 residues. In DNA, the CDR3 is TGTGCCAGCAGTTTGATCCCGGGACAGGGCTCAGATACGCAGTATTTT. It specifies CASSLIPGQGSDTQYF.

V usage is TRBV10-3 and J usage is TRBJ2-3, with D unclear. Per the germline V gene, CDR1 is ENHRY and CDR2 is SYGVKD. V was shortened by 1 base and J by 4 bases, with 6 bases between the two germline ends. The CDR3 consists of 13 residues. The CDR3 DNA is TGTGCCATCAGTGAGTTTGGTCCAGATACGCAGTATTTT. This gives the protein CAISEFGPDTQYF.

At least ten counts were recorded for this clonotype. The rearrangement joins TRBV7-2 to TRBJ2-5, with no clear D. This CDR3 contains 13 residues. Germline V gene lookup returns CDR1 SGHTA and CDR2 FQGNSA. Deletions cut 1 base from V and 13 bases from J, with 16 bases between. The CDR3 sequence: CASSLGVARSPYF. For the CDR3, the DNA is TGTGCCAGCAGCTTAGGCGTTGCGAGGAGTCCGTACTTC. Based on the CDR3 plus reference TRBV7-2 and TRBJ2-5, the full variable domain is GAGVSQSPSNKVTEKGKDVELRCDPISGHTALYWYRQSLGQGLEFLIYFQGNSAPDKSGLPSDRFSAERTGGSVSTLTIQRTQQEDSAVYLCASSLGVARSPYFGPGTRLLVL.

In this sample, this clonotype turned up many times. The chain links TRBV28 to TRBJ1-4; the D is unclear. There are 17 residues in the CDR3. Germline-derived CDR1 and CDR2 are MDHEN and SYDVKM. The V gene lost 11 bases and the J gene lost 2 bases, with 24 bases spanning the gap. The CDR3 nucleotides are TGTGCCGCACAAGACCCGGGGAGTGGAGCGACTAATGAAAAACTGTTTTTT. Translated: CAAQDPGSGATNEKLFF.

In its sample, this clonotype was seen a few times. The genes are TRBV7-8 and TRBJ2-1; weak D call: TRBD2 (5 bases). The V gene lost 5 bases and the J gene lost 6 bases, with 11 bases spanning the gap. Germline V gene lookup returns CDR1 SGHVS and CDR2 FQNEAQ. This CDR3 is built from 13 residues. CDR3 DNA: TGTGCCAGCAGCCCCCGGCGGGTCAATGAGCAGTTCTTC. It yields the protein CASSPRRVNEQFF.